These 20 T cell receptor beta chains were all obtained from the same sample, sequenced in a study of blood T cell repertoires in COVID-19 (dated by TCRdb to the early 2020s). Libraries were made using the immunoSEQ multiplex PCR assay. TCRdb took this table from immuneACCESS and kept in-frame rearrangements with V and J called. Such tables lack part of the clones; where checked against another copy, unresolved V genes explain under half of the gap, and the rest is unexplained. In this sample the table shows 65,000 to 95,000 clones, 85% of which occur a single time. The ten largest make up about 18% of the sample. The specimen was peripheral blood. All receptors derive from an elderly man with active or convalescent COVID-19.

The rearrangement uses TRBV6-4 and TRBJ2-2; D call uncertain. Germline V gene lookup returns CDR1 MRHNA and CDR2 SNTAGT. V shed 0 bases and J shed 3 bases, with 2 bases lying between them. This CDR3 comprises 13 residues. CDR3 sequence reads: CASSDSDTGELFF. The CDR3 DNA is TGTGCCAGCAGTGACTCCGACACCGGGGAGCTGTTTTTT.

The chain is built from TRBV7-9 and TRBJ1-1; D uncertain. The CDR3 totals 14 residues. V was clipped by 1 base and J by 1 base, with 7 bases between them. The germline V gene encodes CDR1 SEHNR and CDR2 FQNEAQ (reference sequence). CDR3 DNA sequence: TGTGCCAGCAGCTTAGAGAGGAGGAACACTGAAGCTTTCTTT. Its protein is CASSLERRNTEAFF. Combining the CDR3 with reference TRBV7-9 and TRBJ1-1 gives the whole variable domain DTGVSQNPRHKITKRGQNVTFRCDPISEHNRLYWYRQTLGQGPEFLTYFQNEAQLEKSRLLSDRFSAERPKGSFSTLEIQRTEQGDSAMYLCASSLERRNTEAFFGQGTRLTVV.

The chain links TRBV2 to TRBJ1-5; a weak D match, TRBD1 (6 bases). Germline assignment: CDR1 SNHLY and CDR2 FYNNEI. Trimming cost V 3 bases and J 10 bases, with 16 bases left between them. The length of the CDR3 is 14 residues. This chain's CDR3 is CASSDRDTAVPQHF. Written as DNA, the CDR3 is TGTGCCAGCAGTGACCGGGACACCGCTGTTCCCCAGCATTTT.

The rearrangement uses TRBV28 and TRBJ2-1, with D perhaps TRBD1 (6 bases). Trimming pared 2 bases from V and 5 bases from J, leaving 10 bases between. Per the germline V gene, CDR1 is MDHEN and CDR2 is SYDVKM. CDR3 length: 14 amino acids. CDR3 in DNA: TGTGCCAGCAGTTTAGGGGGCGCCAACAATGAGCAGTTCTTC. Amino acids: CASSLGGANNEQFF.

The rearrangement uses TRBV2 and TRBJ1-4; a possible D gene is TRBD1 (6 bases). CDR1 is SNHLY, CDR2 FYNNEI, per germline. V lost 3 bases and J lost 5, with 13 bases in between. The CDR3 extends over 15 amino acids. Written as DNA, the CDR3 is TGTGCCAGCAGTGAGACAGGCGTAAAGAATGAAAAACTGTTTTTT. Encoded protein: CASSETGVKNEKLFF.

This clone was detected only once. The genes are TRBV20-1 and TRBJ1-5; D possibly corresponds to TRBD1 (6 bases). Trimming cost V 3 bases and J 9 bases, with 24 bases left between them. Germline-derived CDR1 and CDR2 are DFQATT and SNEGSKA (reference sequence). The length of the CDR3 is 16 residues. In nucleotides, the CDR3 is TGCAGTGCTAGTAAAACTCCGGGACAAGGTAAAAGGCCCCAGCATTTT. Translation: CSASKTPGQGKRPQHF.

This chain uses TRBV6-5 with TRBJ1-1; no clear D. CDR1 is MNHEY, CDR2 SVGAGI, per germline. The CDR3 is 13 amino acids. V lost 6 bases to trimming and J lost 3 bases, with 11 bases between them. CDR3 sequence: CASRAYRDTEAFF. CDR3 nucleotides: TGTGCCAGCAGGGCATATCGGGACACTGAAGCTTTCTTT.

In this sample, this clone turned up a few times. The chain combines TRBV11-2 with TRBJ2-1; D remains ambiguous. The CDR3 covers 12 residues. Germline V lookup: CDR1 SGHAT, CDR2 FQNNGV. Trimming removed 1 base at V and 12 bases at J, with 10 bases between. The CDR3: CASSLGLVGQFF. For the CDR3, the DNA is TGTGCCAGCAGCTTAGGATTGGTCGGGCAGTTCTTC. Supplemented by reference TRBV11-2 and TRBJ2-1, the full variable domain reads EAGVAQSPRYKIIEKRQSVAFWCNPISGHATLYWYQQILGQGPKLLIQFQNNGVVDDSQLPKDRFSAERLKGVDSTLKIQPAKLEDSAVYLCASSLGLVGQFFGPGTRLTVL.

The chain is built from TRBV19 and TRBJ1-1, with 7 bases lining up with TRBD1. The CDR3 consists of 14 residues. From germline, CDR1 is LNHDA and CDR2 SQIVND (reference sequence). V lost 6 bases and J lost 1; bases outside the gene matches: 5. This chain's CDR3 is CASRTQGPNTEAFF. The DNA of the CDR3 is TGTGCCAGTAGGACACAGGGGCCGAACACTGAAGCTTTCTTT.

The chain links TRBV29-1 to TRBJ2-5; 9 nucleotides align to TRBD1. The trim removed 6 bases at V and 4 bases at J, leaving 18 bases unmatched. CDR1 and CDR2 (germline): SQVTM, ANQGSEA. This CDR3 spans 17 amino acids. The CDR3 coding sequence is TGCAGCGTCCTCTCATACCATCGGGACAGGGTTCGAGAGACCCAGTACTTC. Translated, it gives CSVLSYHRDRVRETQYF. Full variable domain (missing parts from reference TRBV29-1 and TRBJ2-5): SAVISQKPSRDICQRGTSLTIQCQVDSQVTMMFWYRQQPGQSLTLIATANQGSEATYESGFVIDKFPISRPNLTFSTLTVSNMSPEDSSIYLCSVLSYHRDRVRETQYFGPGTRLLVL.

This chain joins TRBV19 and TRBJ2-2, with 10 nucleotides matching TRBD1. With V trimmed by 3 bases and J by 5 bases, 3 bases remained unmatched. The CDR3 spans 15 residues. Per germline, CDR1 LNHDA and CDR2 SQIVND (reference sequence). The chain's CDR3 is CASSIRDRGTGELFF. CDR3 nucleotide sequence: TGTGCCAGTAGTATTAGGGACAGGGGAACCGGGGAGCTGTTTTTT.

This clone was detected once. CDR3 bases: TGTGCCAGCAGGTTATCCACAGGGACCTATGGCTACACCTTC. It specifies CASRLSTGTYGYTF. The chain employs TRBV7-2 and TRBJ1-2; a possible D gene is TRBD1 (6 bases). Deletions cut 6 bases from V and 4 bases from J, with 15 bases between. Looked up from germline, CDR1 is SGHTA and CDR2 is FQGNSA. The CDR3 has 14 residues.

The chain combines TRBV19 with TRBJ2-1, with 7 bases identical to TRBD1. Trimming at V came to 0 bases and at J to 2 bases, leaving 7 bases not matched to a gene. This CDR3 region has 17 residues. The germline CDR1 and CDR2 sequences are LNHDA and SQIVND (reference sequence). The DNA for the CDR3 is TGTGCCAGTAGTATAGATCGTTGGACAGGAGCCTACAATGAGCAGTTCTTC. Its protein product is CASSIDRWTGAYNEQFF.

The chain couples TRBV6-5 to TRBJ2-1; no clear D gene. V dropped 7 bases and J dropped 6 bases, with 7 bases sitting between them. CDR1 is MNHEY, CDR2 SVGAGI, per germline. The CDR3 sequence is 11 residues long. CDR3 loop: CASTRTNEQFF. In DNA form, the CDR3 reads TGTGCCAGCACCAGAACCAATGAGCAGTTCTTC.

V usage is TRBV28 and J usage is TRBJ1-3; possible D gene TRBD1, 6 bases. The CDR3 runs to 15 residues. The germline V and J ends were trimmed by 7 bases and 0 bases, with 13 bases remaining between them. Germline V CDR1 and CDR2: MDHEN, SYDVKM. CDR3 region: CASTRGGASGNTIYF. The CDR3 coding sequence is TGTGCCAGCACACGGGGGGGGGCCTCTGGAAACACCATATATTTT.

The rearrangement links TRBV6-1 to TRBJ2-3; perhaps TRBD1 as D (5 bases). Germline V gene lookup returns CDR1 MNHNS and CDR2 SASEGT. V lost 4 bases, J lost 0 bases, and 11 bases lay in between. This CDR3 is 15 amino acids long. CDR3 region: CASSGARASTDTQYF. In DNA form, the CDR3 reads TGTGCCAGCAGTGGAGCCAGGGCGAGCACAGATACGCAGTATTTT.

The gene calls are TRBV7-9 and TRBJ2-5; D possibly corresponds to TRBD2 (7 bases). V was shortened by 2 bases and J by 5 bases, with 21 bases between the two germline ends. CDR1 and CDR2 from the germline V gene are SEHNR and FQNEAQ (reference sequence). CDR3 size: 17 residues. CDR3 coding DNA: TGTGCCAGCAGCTTAAAAGTCGGCCGGGGGGCGCGGGAGACCCAGTACTTC. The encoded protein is CASSLKVGRGARETQYF.

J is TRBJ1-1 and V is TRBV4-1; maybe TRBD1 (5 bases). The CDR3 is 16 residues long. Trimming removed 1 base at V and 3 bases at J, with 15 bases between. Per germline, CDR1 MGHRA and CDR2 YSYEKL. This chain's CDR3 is CASSQAQNGGDTEAFF. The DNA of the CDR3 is TGCGCCAGCAGCCAAGCCCAGAATGGAGGGGACACTGAAGCTTTCTTT.

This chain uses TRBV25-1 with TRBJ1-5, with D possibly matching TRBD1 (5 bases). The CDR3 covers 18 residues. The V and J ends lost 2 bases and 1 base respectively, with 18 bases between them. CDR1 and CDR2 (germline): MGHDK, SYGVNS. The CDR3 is CASSEKRAGGLSNQPQHF. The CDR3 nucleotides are TGTGCCAGCAGTGAAAAAAGGGCCGGGGGTTTGAGCAATCAGCCCCAGCATTTT.

This chain's CDR3 is CASSRRTGEADTQYF. CDR3 in DNA: TGTGCCAGCTCAAGGCGGACAGGGGAAGCAGATACGCAGTATTTT. This chain joins TRBV19 and TRBJ2-3; 9 bases are a match to TRBD1. The trim removed 9 bases at V and 4 bases at J, leaving 11 bases unmatched. Germline assignment: CDR1 LNHDA and CDR2 SQIVND (reference sequence). The CDR3 loop spans 15 amino acids.